One sample yielded the 27 T cell receptor beta chains listed below, sequenced in a study of blood T cell repertoires in COVID-19. Sequenced by immunoSEQ multiplex PCR; TCRdb stores in-frame clones only, minus some. This sample has approximately 210,000 clones; around 84% occur once, and the top ten carry more than 9%. Input material: peripheral blood. The receptors were gathered from a woman of 80 years or more with COVID-19, enrolled during active disease.

The chain employs TRBV13 and TRBJ1-3; D unresolved. Deletions cut 7 bases from V and 0 bases from J, with 13 bases between. This CDR3 spans 15 amino acids. Per the germline V gene, CDR1 is PRHDT and CDR2 is FYEKMQ (reference sequence). CDR3 bases: TGTGCCAGCAAATCCCAGCGTAACTCTGGAAACACCATATATTTT. This codes for CASKSQRNSGNTIYF.

The chain is built from TRBV28 and TRBJ1-2; D unresolved. This CDR3 is built from 13 residues. Germline CDR1 is MDHEN and CDR2 is SYDVKM. V lost 3 bases and J lost 3, with 8 bases in between. The CDR3 DNA follows: TGTGCCAGCAGTTTGGGGAGTGACTATGGCTACACCTTC. Translation gives CASSLGSDYGYTF.

This sequence joins TRBV1 and TRBJ2-5; no DNA check was done on the table's D call, TRBD2. TRBV1 is classified as a pseudogene. The CDR3 totals 17 residues. CDR3 protein: CTSSLTSRGAGRETQYF. CDR3 bases: TGCACCAGCAGCCTCACCTCCCGCGGGGCCGGGCGGGAGACCCAGTACTTC.

V is TRBV5-6 and J is TRBJ1-5; 9 nucleotides align to TRBD1. This CDR3 region has 15 residues. Germline-derived CDR1 and CDR2 are SGHDT and YYEEEE. The J segment lost 6 bases and the V segment lost 5 bases, leaving 9 bases of the junction unmatched. The CDR3 nucleotides are TGTGCCAGCAGATCACAGGGGGCGCCAAGTCAGCCCCAGCATTTT. Encoded protein: CASRSQGAPSQPQHF.

CDR3 in DNA: TGTGCCAGCTCACCGGGTGCAGGATCGATGCAGGATACGCAGTATTTT. It yields the protein CASSPGAGSMQDTQYF. The chain employs TRBV18 and TRBJ2-3; D unresolved. CDR3 size: 16 residues. V gave up 3 bases and J gave up 6 bases, with 19 bases separating them. Germline CDR1 KGHSH, CDR2 LQKENI.

Comments on this clone: At one end the junction does not follow the germline gene, possibly because of a read error. The same CDR3 can be traced to other DNA sequences in this sample. CDR3 coding DNA: TGTGCTAGCAGCCAAGATGGGCTAGCGGGGGGTCGGGAGACCCAGTACTTC. It translates to CASSQDGLAGGRETQYF. The chain recombines TRBV4-2 with TRBJ2-5; 11 positions match TRBD2. The CDR3 is 17 residues long. Germline V gene lookup returns CDR1 LGHNA and CDR2 YNFKEQ.

V gene TRBV2 combines with J gene TRBJ2-6, with a possible D match to TRBD1 (6 bases). Trimming took 9 bases from V and 1 from J, leaving 7 bases between them. Germline CDR1 SNHLY, CDR2 FYNNEI. This CDR3 is 13 amino acids long. This CDR3 reads CASDRSGANVLTF. The CDR3 DNA follows: TGTGCCAGTGACAGGTCTGGGGCCAACGTCCTGACTTTC. The whole variable domain, remainder taken from reference TRBV2 and TRBJ2-6, is EPEVTQTPSHQVTQMGQEVILRCVPISNHLYFYWYRQILGQKVEFLVSFYNNEISEKSEIFDDQFSVERPDGSNFTLKIRSTKLEDSAMYFCASDRSGANVLTFGAGSRLTVL.

The genes are TRBV28 and TRBJ1-4; D gene unclear. The CDR3 has 15 amino acids. Looked up from germline, CDR1 is MDHEN and CDR2 is SYDVKM. The V end was cut by 6 bases, the J end by 0 bases, with 11 bases between. CDR3 loop: CASRGTPTTNEKLFF. CDR3 sequence (DNA): TGTGCCAGCAGGGGCACTCCCACAACTAATGAAAAACTGTTTTTT.

The CDR3 is CASSLLRVRTEAFF. In nucleotides, the CDR3 is TGTGCCAGCAGCTTATTGAGGGTCAGGACTGAAGCTTTCTTT. The chain has TRBV11-1 and TRBJ1-1, with unresolved D. CDR3 length: 14 amino acids. CDR1 SGHAT and CDR2 FQDESV come from the germline V gene (reference sequence). V was pared by 2 bases and J by 5 bases, with 12 bases between.

In its sample, this clone was seen once. Additional DNA sequences in this sample encode the identical CDR3. V usage is TRBV5-1 and J usage is TRBJ1-3; perhaps TRBD1 as D (5 bases). Germline assignment: CDR1 SGHRS and CDR2 YFSETQ. V lost 4 bases and J lost 1, with 12 bases in between. The CDR3 spans 15 residues. This CDR3 is CASSLQGGSGNTIYF. CDR3 nucleotides: TGCGCCAGCAGCCTTCAGGGAGGGTCTGGAAACACCATATATTTT.

V is TRBV5-1 and J is TRBJ2-2; TRBD2 matches at 7 bases. Germline V gene sequence: CDR1 SGHRS, CDR2 YFSETQ. V lost 4 bases to trimming and J lost 0 bases; unmatched junction nucleotides: 9. CDR3 size: 17 residues. The CDR3 loop reads CASSPRASGTNTGELFF. The CDR3 nucleotides are TGCGCCAGCAGCCCGCGCGCTAGCGGAACGAACACCGGGGAGCTGTTTTTT.

CDR3 coding DNA: TGTGCCAGCAGTTCCGGGGGGCAGGCCTCTGGAAACACCATATATTTT. Residues: CASSSGGQASGNTIYF. This rearrangement joins TRBV6-5 to TRBJ1-3, with D possibly TRBD1 on 6 matching bases. This CDR3 has 16 amino acids. Trimming removed 4 bases from V and 0 bases from J, with 13 bases in between. CDR1 is MNHEY and CDR2 is SVGAGI in the germline V gene.

In its sample, this clone was seen once. The chain recombines TRBV11-2 with TRBJ1-2; possible D gene TRBD1, 5 bases. Trimming removed 2 bases from V and 2 bases from J, with 12 bases in between. CDR1 is SGHAT and CDR2 is FQNNGV in the germline V gene. This CDR3 contains 15 residues. CDR3 residues: CASSLSDRTNYGYTF. The CDR3 DNA sequence: TGTGCCAGCAGCTTATCCGACAGAACCAACTATGGCTACACCTTC.

V usage is TRBV28 and J usage is TRBJ1-2, with 10 positions matching TRBD1. The V and J ends lost 7 bases and 5 bases, in that order; junction bases with no gene match: 13. Germline V lookup: CDR1 MDHEN, CDR2 SYDVKM. The CDR3 spans 16 residues. CDR3 coding DNA: TGTGCCAGCACCACACCCTCCCGGACAGGGGGATATGGCTACACCTTC. Protein: CASTTPSRTGGYGYTF.

The genes are TRBV11-2 and TRBJ2-3, with D possibly being TRBD2 (7 bases). The germline V gene has CDR1 SGHAT and CDR2 FQNNGV. CDR3 length: 18 amino acids. Trimming removed 5 bases from V and 0 bases from J, with 21 bases in between. The CDR3 region has the DNA TGTGCCAGCAGCCATGGAATGCATGGGGGGGCTAGCACAGATACGCAGTATTTT. The encoded protein is CASSHGMHGGASTDTQYF.

The gene calls are TRBV10-3 and TRBJ1-5; 10 nucleotides agree with TRBD1. The ends lost 6 bases at V and 5 bases at J; junction bases unmatched: 13. Germline V gives CDR1 ENHRY, CDR2 SYGVKD. This CDR3 region has 17 residues. The DNA of the CDR3 is TGTGCCATCAGCCGTGGGACAGGGGTGGGTGGGTATCAGCCCCAGCATTTT. Amino acid sequence: CAISRGTGVGGYQPQHF.

The chain couples TRBV5-6 to TRBJ1-1; unclear D gene. The germline V gene has CDR1 SGHDT and CDR2 YYEEEE. V shed 6 bases and J shed 8 bases, with 11 bases lying between them. CDR3 size: 11 residues. Written as DNA, the CDR3 is TGTGCCAGCACTTGGGGAGGGGAAGCTTTCTTT. Its protein is CASTWGGEAFF.

V gene TRBV6-5 combines with J gene TRBJ1-1; the match to TRBD1 covers 8 bases. Germline V gene sequence: CDR1 MNHEY, CDR2 SVGAGI. The CDR3 sequence is 15 residues long. The V segment lost 7 bases and the J segment 4 bases; nucleotides outside the gene matches: 11. The CDR3 loop reads CASTLTGDAVTEAFF. The CDR3 nucleotides are TGTGCCAGCACCCTGACAGGGGACGCGGTCACTGAAGCTTTCTTT.

The CDR3 loop is CASSREGGDRFSYEQYF. Here the CDR3 DNA reads TGTGCCAGCAGCCGGGAGGGGGGGGACAGGTTCTCCTACGAGCAGTACTTC. This sequence joins TRBV6-2 or TRBV6-3 and TRBJ2-7, with D tentatively TRBD1 or TRBD2 (8 bases each). V lost 6 bases, J lost 0 bases, and 21 bases lay in between. The CDR3 is 17 amino acids. Germline V CDR1 and CDR2: MNHEY, SVGEGT.

The chain carries TRBV4-1 and TRBJ2-3; TRBD2 matches at 10 bases. This CDR3 is 17 amino acids long. V shed 1 base, J shed 4 bases, and the junction held 8 bases outside the gene matches. CDR1 is MGHRA and CDR2 is YSYEKL in the germline V gene. The CDR3 is CASSQGGAGGLADTQYF. As DNA, the CDR3 is TGCGCCAGCAGCCAAGGAGGAGCGGGGGGGCTGGCAGATACGCAGTATTTT.

The chain has TRBV7-8 and TRBJ2-1; D might be TRBD1 (5 bases). V was clipped by 0 bases and J by 4 bases, with 22 bases between them. CDR3 length equals 19 residues. CDR1 and CDR2 from the germline V gene are SGHVS and FQNEAQ. The CDR3 DNA follows: TGTGCCAGCAGCTTAGCGGGTGGACGAGGTGGGGCCTCTTACAATGAGCAGTTCTTC. Its translation is CASSLAGGRGGASYNEQFF.

The rearrangement links TRBV6-2 or TRBV6-3 to TRBJ1-2, with 10 bases matching TRBD1. The CDR3 loop spans 16 amino acids. Germline-derived CDR1 and CDR2 are MNHEY and SVGEGT. V dropped 2 bases and J dropped 8; count of bases not matched to a gene: 11. The CDR3 region has the DNA TGTGCCAGCAGTTACGGTTCGACAGGGGGCGCAAGGGGCTACACCTTC. It specifies CASSYGSTGGARGYTF.

The chain joins TRBV5-6 to TRBJ2-3, with 12 bases matching TRBD2. V shed 3 bases, J shed 4 bases, and the junction held 6 bases outside the gene matches. The CDR3 runs 16 residues. Germline CDR1 SGHDT, CDR2 YYEEEE. The DNA of the CDR3 is TGTGCCAGCAGCTCCGGACTAGCGGGAAGTTCAGATACGCAGTATTTT. Translation gives CASSSGLAGSSDTQYF. Complete variable domain (other parts from reference TRBV5-6 and TRBJ2-3): DAGVTQSPTHLIKTRGQQVTLRCSPKSGHDTVSWYQQALGQGPQFIFQYYEEEERQRGNFPDRFSGHQFPNYSSELNVNALLLGDSALYLCASSSGLAGSSDTQYFGPGTRLTVL.

This clone was detected once. The chain joins TRBV9 to TRBJ1-1; D perhaps matches TRBD1 (5 bases). Germline V gene sequence: CDR1 SGDLS, CDR2 YYNGEE. V was trimmed by 3 bases and J by 5 bases, leaving 20 bases between them. CDR3 length: 16 residues. The CDR3, as DNA: TGTGCCAGCAGCGCCGACTCCCAGGGCCCGGAGACTGAAGCTTTCTTT. Its translation is CASSADSQGPETEAFF.

The chain joins TRBV2 to TRBJ1-2; D perhaps matches TRBD1 (6 bases). The CDR3 consists of 14 residues. Trimming took off 4 bases at V and 3 bases at J, with 12 bases between the two ends. Germline CDR1 SNHLY, CDR2 FYNNEI. CDR3 protein: CASSATGADYGYTF. The CDR3 region has the DNA TGTGCCAGCAGTGCGACAGGAGCCGACTATGGCTACACCTTC. Full variable domain (rest looked up from reference TRBV2 and TRBJ1-2): EPEVTQTPSHQVTQMGQEVILRCVPISNHLYFYWYRQILGQKVEFLVSFYNNEISEKSEIFDDQFSVERPDGSNFTLKIRSTKLEDSAMYFCASSATGADYGYTFGSGTRLTVV.

The chain carries TRBV6-5 and TRBJ2-7; D is possibly TRBD1 (6 bases). Per the germline V gene, CDR1 is MNHEY and CDR2 is SVGAGI. V lost 4 bases and J lost 0, with 10 bases in between. The CDR3 is 14 residues long. CDR3 sequence reads: CASSWRGGSYEQYF. As DNA, the CDR3 is TGTGCCAGCAGTTGGCGAGGGGGCTCCTACGAGCAGTACTTC.

The chain carries TRBV25-1 and TRBJ1-1, with 9 positions matching TRBD1. V shed 3 bases and J 5 bases; nucleotides not matched to a gene: 7. The V gene's germline CDR1 is MGHDK and CDR2 SYGVNS. The CDR3 contains 15 residues. Here the CDR3 DNA reads TGTGCCAGCAGTGATTCGACAGGGGGAAGGACTGAAGCTTTCTTT. This codes for CASSDSTGGRTEAFF.